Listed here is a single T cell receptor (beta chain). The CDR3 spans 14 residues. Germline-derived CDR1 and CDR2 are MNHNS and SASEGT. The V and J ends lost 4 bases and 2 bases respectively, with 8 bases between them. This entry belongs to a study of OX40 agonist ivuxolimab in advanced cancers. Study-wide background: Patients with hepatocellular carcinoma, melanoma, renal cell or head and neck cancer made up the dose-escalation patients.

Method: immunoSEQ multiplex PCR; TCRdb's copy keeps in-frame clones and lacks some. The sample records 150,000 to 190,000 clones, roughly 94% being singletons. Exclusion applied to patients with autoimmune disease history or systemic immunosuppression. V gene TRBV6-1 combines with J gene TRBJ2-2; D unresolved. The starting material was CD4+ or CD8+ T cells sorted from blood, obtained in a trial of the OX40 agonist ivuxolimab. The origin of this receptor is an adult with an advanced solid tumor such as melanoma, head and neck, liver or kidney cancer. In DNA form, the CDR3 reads TGTGCCAGCAGTGGTCGGCCCAACACCGGGGAGCTGTTTTTT. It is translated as CASSGRPNTGELFF.